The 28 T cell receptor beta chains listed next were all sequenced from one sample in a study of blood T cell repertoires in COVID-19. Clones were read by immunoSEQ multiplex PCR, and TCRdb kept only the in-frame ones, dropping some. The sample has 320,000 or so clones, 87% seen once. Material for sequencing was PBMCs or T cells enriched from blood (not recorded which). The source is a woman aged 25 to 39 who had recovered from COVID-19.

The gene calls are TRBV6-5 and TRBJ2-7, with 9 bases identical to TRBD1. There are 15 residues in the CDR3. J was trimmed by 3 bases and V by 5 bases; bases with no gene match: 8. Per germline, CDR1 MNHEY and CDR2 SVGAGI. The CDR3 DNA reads TGTGCCAGCAGTCCCGGGACAGGGCTTATCTACGAGCAGTACTTC. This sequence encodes CASSPGTGLIYEQYF.

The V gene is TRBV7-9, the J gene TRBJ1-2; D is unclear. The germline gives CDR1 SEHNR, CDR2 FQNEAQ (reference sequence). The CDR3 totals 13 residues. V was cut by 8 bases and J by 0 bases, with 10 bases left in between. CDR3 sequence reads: CASGRATNYGYTF. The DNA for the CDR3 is TGTGCCAGCGGCAGAGCGACTAACTATGGCTACACCTTC.

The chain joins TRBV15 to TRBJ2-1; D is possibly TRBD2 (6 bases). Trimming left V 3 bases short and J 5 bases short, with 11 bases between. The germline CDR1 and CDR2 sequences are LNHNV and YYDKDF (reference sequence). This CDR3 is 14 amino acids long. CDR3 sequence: CATSRAGLNNEQFF. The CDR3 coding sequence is TGTGCCACCAGCAGGGCGGGACTCAACAATGAGCAGTTCTTC. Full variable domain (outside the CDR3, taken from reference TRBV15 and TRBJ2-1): DAMVIQNPRYQVTQFGKPVTLSCSQTLNHNVMYWYQQKSSQAPKLLFHYYDKDFNNEADTPDNFQSRRPNTSFCFLDIRSPGLGDTAMYLCATSRAGLNNEQFFGPGTRLTVL.

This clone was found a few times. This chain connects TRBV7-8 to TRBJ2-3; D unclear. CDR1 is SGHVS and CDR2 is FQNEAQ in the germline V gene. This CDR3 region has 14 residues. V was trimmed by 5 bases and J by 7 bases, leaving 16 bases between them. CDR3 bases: TGTGCCAGCAGCCCCCCGCGGCCGACGAATACGCAGTATTTT. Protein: CASSPPRPTNTQYF. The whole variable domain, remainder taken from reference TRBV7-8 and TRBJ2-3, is GAGVSQSPRYKVAKRGQDVALRCDPISGHVSLFWYQQALGQGPEFLTYFQNEAQLDKSGLPSDRFFAERPEGSVSTLKIQRTQQEDSAVYLCASSPPRPTNTQYFGPGTRLTVL.

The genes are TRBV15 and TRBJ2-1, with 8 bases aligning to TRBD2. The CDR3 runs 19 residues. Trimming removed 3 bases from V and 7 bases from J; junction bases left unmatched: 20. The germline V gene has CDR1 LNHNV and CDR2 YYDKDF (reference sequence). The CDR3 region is CATSSKGQTGGLLGNEQFF. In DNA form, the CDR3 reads TGTGCCACCAGCAGTAAGGGCCAGACGGGGGGGCTCCTGGGGAATGAGCAGTTCTTC.

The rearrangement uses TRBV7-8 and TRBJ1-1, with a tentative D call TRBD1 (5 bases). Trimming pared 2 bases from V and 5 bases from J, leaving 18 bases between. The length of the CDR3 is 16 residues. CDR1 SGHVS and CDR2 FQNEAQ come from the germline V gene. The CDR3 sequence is CASSLREQAVMTEAFF. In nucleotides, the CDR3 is TGTGCCAGCAGCTTACGCGAACAGGCTGTAATGACTGAAGCTTTCTTT.

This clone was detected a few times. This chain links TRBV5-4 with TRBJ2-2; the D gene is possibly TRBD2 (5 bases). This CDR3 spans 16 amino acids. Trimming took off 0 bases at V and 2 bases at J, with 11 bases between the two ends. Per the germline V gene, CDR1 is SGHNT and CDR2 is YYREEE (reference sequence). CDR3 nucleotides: TGTGCCAGCAGCTTGGGGGCGAGCGGCAACACCGGGGAGCTGTTTTTT. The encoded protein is CASSLGASGNTGELFF.

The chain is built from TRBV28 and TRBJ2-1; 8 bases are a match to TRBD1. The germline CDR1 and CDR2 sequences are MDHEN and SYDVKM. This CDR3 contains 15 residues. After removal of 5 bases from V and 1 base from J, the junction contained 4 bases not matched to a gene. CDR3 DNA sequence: TGTGCCAGCAGTCTGGACAGGGCTTCCTACAATGAGCAGTTCTTC. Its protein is CASSLDRASYNEQFF.

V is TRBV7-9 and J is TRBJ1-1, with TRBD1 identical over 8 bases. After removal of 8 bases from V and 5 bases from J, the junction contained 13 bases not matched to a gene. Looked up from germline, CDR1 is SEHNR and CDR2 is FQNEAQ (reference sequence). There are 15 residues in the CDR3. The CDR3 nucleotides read TGTGCCAGCGGGGACCGAGGACAGGGTTGGACTGAAGCTTTCTTT. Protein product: CASGDRGQGWTEAFF.

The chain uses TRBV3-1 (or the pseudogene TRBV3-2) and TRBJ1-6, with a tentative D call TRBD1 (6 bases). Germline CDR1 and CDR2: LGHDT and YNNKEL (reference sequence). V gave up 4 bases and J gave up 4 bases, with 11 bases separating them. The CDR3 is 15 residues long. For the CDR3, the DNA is TGTGCCAGCAGCCGGCAGGGGCGTTATAATTCACCCCTCCACTTT. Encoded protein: CASSRQGRYNSPLHF.

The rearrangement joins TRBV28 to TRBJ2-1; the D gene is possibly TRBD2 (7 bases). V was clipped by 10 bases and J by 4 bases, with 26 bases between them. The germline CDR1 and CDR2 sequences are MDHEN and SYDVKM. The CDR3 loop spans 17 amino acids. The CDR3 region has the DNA TGTGCCACCTACCCTAGGGGGGGATGGGGATTTTACAATGAGCAGTTCTTC. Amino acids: CATYPRGGWGFYNEQFF.

CDR3 sequence reads: CSVDPTGNRAEQYF. The CDR3 nucleotides read TGCAGCGTTGATCCGACAGGGAATCGAGCCGAGCAGTACTTC. This rearrangement joins TRBV29-1 to TRBJ2-7; 7 positions match TRBD1. This CDR3 spans 14 amino acids. CDR1 SQVTM and CDR2 ANQGSEA come from the germline V gene. V shed 3 bases, J shed 6 bases, and the junction held 11 bases outside the gene matches.

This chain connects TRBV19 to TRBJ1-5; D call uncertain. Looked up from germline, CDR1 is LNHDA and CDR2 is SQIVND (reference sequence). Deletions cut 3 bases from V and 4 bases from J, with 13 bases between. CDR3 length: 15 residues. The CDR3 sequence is CASSINGGGNQPQHF. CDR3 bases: TGTGCCAGTAGTATTAATGGTGGAGGGAATCAGCCCCAGCATTTT.

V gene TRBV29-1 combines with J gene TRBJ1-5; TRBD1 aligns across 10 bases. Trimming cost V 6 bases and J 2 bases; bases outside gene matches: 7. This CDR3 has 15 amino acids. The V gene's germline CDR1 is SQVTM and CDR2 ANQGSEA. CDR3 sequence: CSVLTGGSGNQPQHF. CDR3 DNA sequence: TGCAGCGTGCTGACAGGGGGCTCAGGCAATCAGCCCCAGCATTTT.

The CDR3 loop is CATRLDREVGEQYF. CDR3 nucleotide sequence: TGTGCCACCAGATTGGACAGGGAGGTTGGGGAGCAGTACTTC. The V call is TRBV24-1, the J call TRBJ2-7; 8 bases fit TRBD1. Looked up from germline, CDR1 is KGHDR and CDR2 is SFDVKD. This CDR3 contains 14 residues. The V gene end was trimmed by 7 bases and the J gene end by 7 bases; junction bases not matched to a gene: 11.

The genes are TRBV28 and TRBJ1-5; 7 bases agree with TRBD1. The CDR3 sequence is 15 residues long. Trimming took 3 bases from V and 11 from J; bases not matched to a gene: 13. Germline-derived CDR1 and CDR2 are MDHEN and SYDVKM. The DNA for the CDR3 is TGTGCCAGCAGTTTGTGGCCAGGGGGGACCGGGACCCAGCATTTT. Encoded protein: CASSLWPGGTGTQHF.

This CDR3 is CAWEAGGTYEQYF. In nucleotides, the CDR3 is TGTGCCTGGGAAGCGGGGGGCACCTACGAGCAGTACTTC. The V call is TRBV30, the J call TRBJ2-7; 9 bases line up with TRBD2. Per the germline V gene, CDR1 is GTSNPN and CDR2 is SVGIG (reference sequence). With 5 bases clipped from V and 2 bases from J, the junction kept 4 bases outside the gene matches. The CDR3 totals 13 residues.

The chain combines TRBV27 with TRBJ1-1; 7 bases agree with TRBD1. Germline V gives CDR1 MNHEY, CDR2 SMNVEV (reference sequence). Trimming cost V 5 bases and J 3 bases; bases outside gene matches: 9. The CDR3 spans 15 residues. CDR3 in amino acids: CASSHDRAGYTEAFF. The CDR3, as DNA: TGTGCCAGCAGTCACGACAGGGCTGGGTACACTGAAGCTTTCTTT.

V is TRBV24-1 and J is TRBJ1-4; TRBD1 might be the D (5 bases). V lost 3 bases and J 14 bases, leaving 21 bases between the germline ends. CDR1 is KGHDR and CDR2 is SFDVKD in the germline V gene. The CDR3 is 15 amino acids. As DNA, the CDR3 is TGTGCCACCAGTGATACCCGGAGGGGAGGTGAAACTCTGTTTTTT. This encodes CATSDTRRGGETLFF.

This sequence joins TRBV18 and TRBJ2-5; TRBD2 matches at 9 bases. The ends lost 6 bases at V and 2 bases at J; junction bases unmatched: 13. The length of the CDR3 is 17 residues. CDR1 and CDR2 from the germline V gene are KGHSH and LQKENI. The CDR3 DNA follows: TGTGCCAGCTCCTACCTTTCGCTAGCGGGGCTACAAGAGACCCAGTACTTC. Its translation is CASSYLSLAGLQETQYF.

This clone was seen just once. CDR3 nucleotides: TGTGCCAGCAGCTTAGGACTGCACTATGGCTACACCTTC. Protein sequence: CASSLGLHYGYTF. The J gene is TRBJ1-2, the V gene TRBV7-6; D is uncertain. Germline CDR1 reads SGHVS; CDR2 reads FNYEAQ. CDR3 length: 13 amino acids. Trimming removed 1 base at V and 3 bases at J, with 6 bases between.

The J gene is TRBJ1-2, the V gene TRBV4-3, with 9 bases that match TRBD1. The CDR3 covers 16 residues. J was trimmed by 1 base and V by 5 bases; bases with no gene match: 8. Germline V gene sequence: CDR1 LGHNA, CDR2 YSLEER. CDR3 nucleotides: TGCGCCAGCAGCGAAGGGACAGGGAGAGTTAACTATGGCTACACCTTC. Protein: CASSEGTGRVNYGYTF.

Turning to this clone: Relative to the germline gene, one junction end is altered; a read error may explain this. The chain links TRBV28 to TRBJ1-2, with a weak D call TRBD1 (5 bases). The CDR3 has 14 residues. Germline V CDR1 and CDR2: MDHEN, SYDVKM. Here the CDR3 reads CAISPNRGAHGYTF. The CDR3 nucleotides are TGTGCCATCAGTCCGAATAGGGGCGCGCATGGCTACACCTTC.

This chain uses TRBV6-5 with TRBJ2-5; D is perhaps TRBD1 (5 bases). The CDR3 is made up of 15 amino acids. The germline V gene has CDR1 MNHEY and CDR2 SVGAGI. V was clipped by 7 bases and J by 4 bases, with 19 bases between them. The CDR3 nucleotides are TGTGCCAGCACTCTGCGCGGAGCAGGGATAGAGACCCAGTACTTC. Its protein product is CASTLRGAGIETQYF.

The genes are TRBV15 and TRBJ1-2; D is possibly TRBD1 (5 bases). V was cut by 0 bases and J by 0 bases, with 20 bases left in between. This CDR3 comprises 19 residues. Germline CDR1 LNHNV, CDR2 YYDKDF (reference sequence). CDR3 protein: CATSRDHILGQGTNYGYTF. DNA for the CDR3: TGTGCCACCAGCAGAGATCATATTCTTGGGCAGGGCACTAACTATGGCTACACCTTC.

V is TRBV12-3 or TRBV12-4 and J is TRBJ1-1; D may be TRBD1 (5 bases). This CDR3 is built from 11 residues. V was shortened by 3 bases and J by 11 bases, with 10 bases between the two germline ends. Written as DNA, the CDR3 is TGTGCCAGCAGTTTGCGGGGGGAGGCTTTCTTT. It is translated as CASSLRGEAFF.

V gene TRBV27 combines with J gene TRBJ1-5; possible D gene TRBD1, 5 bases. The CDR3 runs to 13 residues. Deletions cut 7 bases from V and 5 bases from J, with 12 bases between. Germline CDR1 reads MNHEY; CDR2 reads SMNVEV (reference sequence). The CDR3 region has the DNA TGTGCCAGCAAGGGGCAGTTCGATCAGCCCCAGCATTTT. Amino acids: CASKGQFDQPQHF.

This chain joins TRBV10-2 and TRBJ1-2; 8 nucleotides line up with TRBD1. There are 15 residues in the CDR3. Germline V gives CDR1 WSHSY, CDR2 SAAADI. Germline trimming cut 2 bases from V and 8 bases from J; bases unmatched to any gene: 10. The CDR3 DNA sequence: TGCGCCAGCAGTGAGCCCACCCGGACAGGGAACGGCTACACCTTC. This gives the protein CASSEPTRTGNGYTF.